A single sample gave rise to the 19 T cell receptor beta chains below, sequenced in a study of blood T cells in healthy people across ages. Alongside a J-beta primer mix, a sample-barcoded 5' primer served in a second PCR lasting about 7 to 11 cycles. TCRdb re-derived calls from the 5' RACE reads in MiXCR, one entry per CDR3 protein. Among some 800,000 distinct CDR3 sequences listed, around two fifths were seen once. Sequencing was carried out using blood. The receptors were gathered from a man aged 55-75 years in good health.

This clonotype was seen a few times. The chain uses TRBV7-6 and TRBJ1-6, with D perhaps TRBD1 (6 bases). The germline CDR1 and CDR2 sequences are SGHVS and FNYEAQ. The V end lost 5 bases, the J end lost 1 base, and 21 bases lay between the germline ends. The CDR3 sequence is 19 residues long. DNA for the CDR3: TGTGCCAGCAGCCGAAGCGGGGGCAGGGAAGGATCCTATAATTCACCCCTCCACTTT. It codes for CASSRSGGREGSYNSPLHF.

This clonotype was seen a handful of times. The V and J genes are TRBV24-1 and TRBJ2-3; tentative D call: TRBD1 (5 bases). Looked up from germline, CDR1 is KGHDR and CDR2 is SFDVKD. Trimming took 0 bases from V and 7 from J, leaving 7 bases between them. This CDR3 is 13 amino acids long. CDR3 sequence: CATSDLAGYTQYF. The CDR3 coding sequence is TGTGCCACCAGTGATTTGGCAGGGTATACGCAGTATTTT.

The gene calls are TRBV5-1 and TRBJ2-3, with a possible D match to TRBD1 (5 bases). CDR1 SGHRS and CDR2 YFSETQ come from the germline V gene. This CDR3 has 16 amino acids. V shed 0 bases and J shed 2 bases, with 13 bases lying between them. The CDR3 DNA follows: TGCGCCAGCAGCTTGGCCCAGGGATTAGCCACAGATACGCAGTATTTT. Protein: CASSLAQGLATDTQYF.

The rearrangement joins TRBV7-2 to TRBJ1-5; 9 bases are shared with TRBD1. Germline V gene sequence: CDR1 SGHTA, CDR2 FQGNSA. CDR3 size: 16 residues. V shed 5 bases and J 2 bases; nucleotides not matched to a gene: 7. CDR3 bases: TGTGCCAGCAGCCCAGGGACAGGGATCCGCAATCAGCCCCAGCATTTT. Protein: CASSPGTGIRNQPQHF.

The CDR3 DNA reads as TGTGCCAGCAGCGTAGCCCCGGGACTGGCGGGGGGGAATGAGCAGTTCTTC. Its translation is CASSVAPGLAGGNEQFF. The rearrangement uses TRBV9 and TRBJ2-1; 9 bases are a match to TRBD2. With 0 bases clipped from V and 7 bases from J, the junction kept 11 bases outside the gene matches. The CDR3 length is 17 residues. The germline V gene encodes CDR1 SGDLS and CDR2 YYNGEE.

J is TRBJ1-1 and V is TRBV12-3 or TRBV12-4; 9 nucleotides agree with TRBD1. Trimming at V came to 6 bases and at J to 5 bases, leaving 4 bases not matched to a gene. The CDR3 sequence is 13 residues long. As DNA, the CDR3 is TGTGCCAGCAGACAGGGGGCGCTTACTGAAGCTTTCTTT. Protein: CASRQGALTEAFF.

The rearrangement joins TRBV20-1 to TRBJ2-1; 9 bases are a match to TRBD2. The J call is doubtful: the DNA matches TRBJ2-7 better. Germline V gene sequence: CDR1 DFQATT, CDR2 SNEGSKA (reference sequence). CDR3 length: 19 residues. CDR3 region: CSARSRSGGLRSSYNEQYF. Here the CDR3 DNA reads TGCAGTGCTAGATCGCGAAGCGGGGGGCTTAGAAGCTCCTACAATGAGCAGTACTTC.

The CDR3 sequence: CAWSVRNRGEQYF. CDR3 coding DNA: TGTGCCTGGAGTGTACGAAACAGGGGAGAGCAGTACTTC. The chain links TRBV30 to TRBJ2-5; 7 bases agree with TRBD1. This CDR3 region has 13 residues. From germline, CDR1 is GTSNPN and CDR2 SVGIG (reference sequence). The V gene end was trimmed by 0 bases and the J gene end by 11 bases; junction bases not matched to a gene: 9. Combining the CDR3 with reference TRBV30 and TRBJ2-5 gives the whole variable domain SQTIHQWPATLVQPVGSPLSLECTVEGTSNPNLYWYRQAAGRGLQLLFYSVGIGQISSEVPQNLSASRPQDRQFILSSKKLLLSDSGFYLCAWSVRNRGEQYFGPGTRLLVL.

This clonotype was observed a few times. The rearrangement uses TRBV12-3 or TRBV12-4 and TRBJ1-2; the match to TRBD1 covers 10 bases. V gave up 6 bases and J gave up 4 bases; unmatched junction bases: 2. The length of the CDR3 is 13 residues. CDR3 residues: CASRDRGGYGYTF. In nucleotides, the CDR3 is TGTGCCAGCAGGGACAGGGGGGGCTATGGCTACACCTTC.

The chain has TRBV7-2 and TRBJ2-5; perhaps TRBD2 as D (7 bases). Germline CDR1 and CDR2: SGHTA and FQGNSA. The CDR3 runs 16 residues. V was shortened by 4 bases and J by 11 bases, with 26 bases between the two germline ends. This chain's CDR3 is CASSSRGGGHYNEQYF. Here the CDR3 DNA reads TGTGCCAGCAGCTCCAGAGGGGGGGGCCACTACAATGAGCAGTACTTC.

This clonotype was seen only a few times. The rearrangement joins TRBV14 to TRBJ2-3; weak D call: TRBD1 (5 bases). Germline lookup yields CDR1 SGHDN and CDR2 FVKESK. V was clipped by 0 bases and J by 3 bases, with 13 bases between them. The CDR3 length is 16 residues. CDR3 nucleotides: TGTGCCAGCAGCCAAGATAAAGCAGGGCCTACAGATACGCAGTATTTT. Its protein is CASSQDKAGPTDTQYF.

This clonotype has more than one count but fewer than ten. The chain is built from TRBV14 and TRBJ2-5; no reliable D call. Germline V lookup: CDR1 SGHDN, CDR2 FVKESK. The length of the CDR3 is 15 residues. V was clipped by 1 base and J by 1 base, with 10 bases between them. The DNA for the CDR3 is TGTGCCAGCAGCCAAGCTGTGGGCGTCCAAGAGACCCAGTACTTC. Its protein product is CASSQAVGVQETQYF.

This clonotype was seen a handful of times. This chain links TRBV27 with TRBJ2-1; TRBD2 is a possible D gene (6 bases). Trimming removed 8 bases from V and 5 bases from J, with 22 bases in between. Germline values: CDR1 MNHEY, CDR2 SMNVEV (reference sequence). The CDR3 sequence is 16 residues long. CDR3 DNA sequence: TGTGCCAGCCTAGTAGCTTGGGGGGAGGCCCACAATGAGCAGTTCTTC. Amino acids: CASLVAWGEAHNEQFF.

V is TRBV9 and J is TRBJ1-1, with TRBD1 identical over 8 bases. CDR3 length equals 14 residues. The germline V gene encodes CDR1 SGDLS and CDR2 YYNGEE. Trimming at V came to 4 bases and at J to 7 bases, leaving 9 bases not matched to a gene. CDR3 sequence (DNA): TGTGCCAGCAGCCCTCGGGACAGGTCAGGTGAAGCTTTCTTT. Its protein is CASSPRDRSGEAFF.

V and J are TRBV29-1 and TRBJ1-1; 10 bases align to TRBD1. CDR3 length equals 15 residues. CDR1 is SQVTM, CDR2 ANQGSEA, per germline. V was pared by 1 base and J by 6 bases, with 8 bases of the junction left unmatched. DNA for the CDR3: TGCAGCGTTGAAGCCCTGGGGACAGGGGTTGCTGAAGCTTTCTTT. Amino acids: CSVEALGTGVAEAFF.

The chain uses TRBV18 and TRBJ2-7, with D possibly being TRBD1 (6 bases). This CDR3 region has 17 residues. From germline, CDR1 is KGHSH and CDR2 LQKENI. The V end lost 0 bases, the J end lost 0 bases, and 15 bases lay between the germline ends. CDR3 bases: TGTGCCAGCTCACCACCGATGGGCACAGGGTACTCCTACGAGCAGTACTTC. It is translated as CASSPPMGTGYSYEQYF.

The chain is built from TRBV6-4 and TRBJ1-2, with D possibly TRBD1 on 5 matching bases. The CDR3 has 14 amino acids. V was pared by 2 bases and J by 6 bases, with 13 bases between. The germline CDR1 and CDR2 sequences are MRHNA and SNTAGT. CDR3 amino acids: CASSDGGHLDGYTF. The CDR3 DNA sequence: TGTGCCAGCAGTGACGGTGGACACTTGGATGGCTACACCTTC.

This clonotype was detected only a few times. V gene TRBV4-3 combines with J gene TRBJ1-4; no firm D call. The CDR3 covers 15 residues. V was cut by 0 bases and J by 3 bases, with 8 bases left in between. Germline V gene sequence: CDR1 LGHNA, CDR2 YSLEER. The CDR3 loop is CASSQDRRANEKLFF. The CDR3 DNA reads as TGCGCCAGCAGCCAAGATCGTCGCGCTAATGAAAAACTGTTTTTT.

This clonotype was recorded a few times. CDR3 sequence reads: CSVEDAPVTQYF. In nucleotides, the CDR3 is TGCAGCGTTGAAGATGCCCCGGTGACCCAGTACTTC. The genes are TRBV29-1 and TRBJ2-5; D call uncertain. Per the germline V gene, CDR1 is SQVTM and CDR2 is ANQGSEA. The length of the CDR3 is 12 residues. The V gene lost 0 bases and the J gene lost 7 bases, with 9 bases spanning the gap.